This entry is about one T cell receptor beta chain. In the authors' workflow: Estimation of nucleated cell counts was performed using reference gene primer amplification. The method was immunoSEQ multiplex PCR; TCRdb's version includes in-frame clones alone and lacks a portion of them. V and J calls and clone size are given by that table; D and trimming were obtained from the DNA. The sample carries tens of thousands of clones, approximately 93% recorded once. The data stem from a study of blood T cell repertoires in COVID-19. Overall study: Spain, Italy and the United States supplied samples that represented acute and convalescent COVID-19. Sample material is recorded as cDNA or gDNA derived from T cells, B-cell-depleted T cells, or PBMCs.

Sequenced input: peripheral blood. The TCR was taken from a man between 65 and 85 years old with active COVID-19.

This chain's CDR3 is CAISSRDRGSYEQYF. The CDR3 DNA reads as TGTGCCATCAGCTCCCGGGACAGGGGTTCTTACGAGCAGTACTTC. The rearrangement joins TRBV10-3 to TRBJ2-7; 10 bases match TRBD1. The germline V gene encodes CDR1 ENHRY and CDR2 SYGVKD. The CDR3 has 15 amino acids. With V trimmed by 6 bases and J by 4 bases, 9 bases remained unmatched.